This section outlines one T cell receptor beta chain sequence together with its context. The data are from a study of T cells after yellow fever vaccination. TCRdb reprocessed the 5' RACE reads via MiXCR and lists one record per CDR3 protein. Of hundreds of thousands of distinct CDR3 sequences in the sample, about a fifth are singletons; the top ten hold about 16%. This sequence originates from a young man who received the YFV17D yellow fever vaccine. The sample consisted of PBMCs, taken about 20 days after the first yellow fever vaccination.

The CDR3 sequence is CASSLGRGAQPQHF. The CDR3 bases are TGTGCCAGCAGCTTGGGAAGAGGGGCCCAGCCCCAGCATTTT. This chain uses TRBV5-6 with TRBJ1-5; a weak D match, TRBD1 (5 bases). From germline, CDR1 is SGHDT and CDR2 YYEEEE. Deletions cut 0 bases from V and 7 bases from J, with 11 bases between. The CDR3 is 14 amino acids.